What follows describes a single T cell receptor (beta chain). As handled by the study authors: From reference gene primer amplification, estimates of nucleated cell counts were derived. TCRdb's table, derived via immunoSEQ multiplex PCR, lists solely in-frame clones and lacks some. The DNA was the basis for D and trimming; V, J and clone size are from that table. The table lists 150,000 or so clones, over 90% of them singletons. The sample comes from a study of blood T cell repertoires in COVID-19. The wider study: T cells, B-cell-depleted T cells, or PBMCs supplied cDNA or gDNA.

Germline V lookup: CDR1 LGHDT, CDR2 YNNKEL (reference sequence). The CDR3 spans 15 residues. V lost 2 bases and J lost 5, with 15 bases in between. This sequence was found in a woman aged 55-70 years with COVID-19, enrolled during active disease. The sample comprised peripheral blood. V gene TRBV3-1 (or the pseudogene TRBV3-2) combines with J gene TRBJ1-1; weak D call: TRBD1 (5 bases). The CDR3: CASSQSGQGWTEAFF. As DNA, the CDR3 is TGTGCCAGCAGCCAAAGTGGGCAGGGTTGGACTGAAGCTTTCTTT.